This T cell receptor (beta chain) was identified during a study of cytomegalovirus exposure and HLA in healthy donors. CDR1 and CDR2 (germline): SGHTA, FQGTGA. The length of the CDR3 is 13 residues. Trimming left V 4 bases short and J 1 base short, with 7 bases between. As concerns this clone: As yet, its antigen is unknown. In the same sample, other DNA sequences code for this CDR3.

Regarding the study as a whole: According to a subsequent analysis, TCR clusters identified in the first cohort showed a tendency to co-occur across the approximately 120 validation repertoires. TCR beta chains numbering more than 150 were designated cytomegalovirus-associated.

The assay was immunoSEQ multiplex PCR, and TCRdb's table has in-frame clones only and misses some. The data show over 150,000 clones, 70% to 90% seen once. The source material was PBMCs. The receptor's source is a man aged 18-30 years in good health and CMV-seropositive. The chain employs TRBV7-3 and TRBJ1-1; no clear D gene. The CDR3: CASSSGRNTEAFF. The CDR3 DNA is TGTGCCAGCAGCTCCGGGAGGAACACTGAAGCTTTCTTT. Complete variable domain (other parts from reference TRBV7-3 and TRBJ1-1): GAGVSQTPSNKVTEKGKYVELRCDPISGHTALYWYRQSLGQGPEFLIYFQGTGAADDSGLPNDRFFAVRPEGSVSTLKIQRTERGDSAVYLCASSSGRNTEAFFGQGTRLTVV.